The sequence of this T cell receptor beta chain was determined in a study of OX40 agonist ivuxolimab in advanced cancers. Note on this clone: Its specificity is unknown.

Study observations and caveats: With doses of 0.1 to 3.0 mg/kg, CD4+ and CD8+ blood T cells had undergone clonal expansion by week 6. It was not determined which antigens were specifically recognized by the peripheral T cells that had undergone clonal expansion. Relative to CD4+ cells, CD8+ T cells on average had more expanded clones.

Here immunoSEQ multiplex PCR was the method, and the copy in TCRdb shows in-frame clones only, minus some. The data hold tens of thousands of clones, with roughly 90% observed a single time. Blood draws occurred at baseline, cycle 4 day 1, and cycle 7 day 1. V lost 3 bases, J lost 5 bases, and 4 bases lay in between. The CDR3 has 11 residues. The germline CDR1 and CDR2 sequences are GTSNPN and SVGIG (reference sequence). The TCR was taken from an adult with an advanced solid tumor such as melanoma, head and neck, liver or kidney cancer. This chain connects TRBV30 to TRBJ2-2; no clear D gene. The source material was CD4+ or CD8+ T cells sorted from blood, sampled in a trial of the OX40 agonist ivuxolimab. The CDR3 nucleotides read TGTGCCTGGAGCCCTACCGGGGAGCTGTTTTTT. Protein product: CAWSPTGELFF.